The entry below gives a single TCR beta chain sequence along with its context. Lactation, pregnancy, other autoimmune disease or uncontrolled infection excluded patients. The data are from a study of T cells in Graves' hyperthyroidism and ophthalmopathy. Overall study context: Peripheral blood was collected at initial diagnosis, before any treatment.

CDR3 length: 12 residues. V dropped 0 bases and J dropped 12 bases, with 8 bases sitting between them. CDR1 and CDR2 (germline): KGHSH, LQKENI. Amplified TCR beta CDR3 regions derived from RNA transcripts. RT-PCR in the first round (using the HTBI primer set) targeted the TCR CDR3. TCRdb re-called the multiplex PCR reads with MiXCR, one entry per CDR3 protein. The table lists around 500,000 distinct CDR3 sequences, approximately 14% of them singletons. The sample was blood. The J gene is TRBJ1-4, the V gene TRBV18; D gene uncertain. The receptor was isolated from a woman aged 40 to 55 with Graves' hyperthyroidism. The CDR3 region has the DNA TGTGCCAGCTCACCACCCAATAACCAACTGTTTTTT. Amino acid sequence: CASSPPNNQLFF.